Below, 4 T cell receptor beta chains from the same sample are listed, as sequenced in a study of T cell responses to AZD1222 COVID-19 vaccine. Libraries were prepared by immunoSEQ multiplex PCR; TCRdb keeps only in-frame clonotypes and omits some of them. The sample lists approximately 140,000 clones, 92% occurring once. Source: peripheral blood, taken 28 days after the second AZD1222 dose. These receptors were obtained from an adult who received the AZD1222 COVID-19 vaccine.

V and J are TRBV5-6 and TRBJ1-2; 7 bases agree with TRBD1. V was pared by 2 bases and J by 7 bases, with 11 bases of the junction left unmatched. The CDR3 extends over 15 amino acids. The germline CDR1 and CDR2 sequences are SGHDT and YYEEEE. CDR3 sequence: CASSFRETGVGGYTF. The CDR3 region has the DNA TGTGCCAGCAGCTTTCGTGAAACAGGGGTGGGTGGCTACACCTTC.

This clone was counted a single time. V is TRBV6-5 and J is TRBJ1-1; D unresolved. There are 11 residues in the CDR3. The germline CDR1 and CDR2 sequences are MNHEY and SVGAGI. Trimming took off 10 bases at V and 4 bases at J, with 10 bases between the two ends. In nucleotides, the CDR3 is TGTGCCACCAGGAAGGCCACTGAAGCTTTCTTT. As protein: CATRKATEAFF.

Written as DNA, the CDR3 is TGTGCCAGCAGCTTATATAGGGGTAGTGAAGCTTTCTTT. The encoded protein is CASSLYRGSEAFF. The rearrangement links TRBV11-1 to TRBJ1-1; D may be TRBD1 (5 bases). This CDR3 has 13 amino acids. V dropped 2 bases and J dropped 7 bases, with 11 bases sitting between them. Per the germline V gene, CDR1 is SGHAT and CDR2 is FQDESV (reference sequence).

V gene TRBV7-9 combines with J gene TRBJ1-1; TRBD1 is a possible D gene (6 bases). The CDR3 is made up of 14 amino acids. V gave up 1 base and J gave up 4 bases, with 10 bases separating them. Germline V gene lookup returns CDR1 SEHNR and CDR2 FQNEAQ (reference sequence). The CDR3 DNA is TGTGCCAGCAGCTTAGAGGGAGGGGGCACTGAAGCTTTCTTT. This codes for CASSLEGGGTEAFF.